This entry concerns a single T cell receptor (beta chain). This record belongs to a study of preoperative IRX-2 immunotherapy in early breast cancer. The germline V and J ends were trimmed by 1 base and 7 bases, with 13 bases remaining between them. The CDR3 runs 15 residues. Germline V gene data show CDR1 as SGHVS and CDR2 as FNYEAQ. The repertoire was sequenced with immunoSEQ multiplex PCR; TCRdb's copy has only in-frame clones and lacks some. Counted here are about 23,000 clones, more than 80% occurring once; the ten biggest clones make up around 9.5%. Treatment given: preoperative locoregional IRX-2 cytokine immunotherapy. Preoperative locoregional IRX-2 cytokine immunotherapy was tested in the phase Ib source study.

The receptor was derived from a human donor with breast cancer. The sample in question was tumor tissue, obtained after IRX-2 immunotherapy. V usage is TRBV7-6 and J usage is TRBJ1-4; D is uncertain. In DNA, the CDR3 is TGTGCCAGCAGCTTAGATCCGCTATCAGGTGAAAAACTGTTTTTT. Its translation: CASSLDPLSGEKLFF.